This section outlines one T cell receptor beta chain sequence together with its context. This CDR3 region has 13 residues. V was cut by 9 bases and J by 5 bases, with 15 bases left in between. Germline CDR1 KGHDR, CDR2 SFDVKD. The data originate from a study of blood T cell repertoires in COVID-19. Turning to the study itself: Both acute and convalescent COVID-19 samples were obtained from the United States, Italy and Spain. In each case, the material was cDNA or gDNA derived from T cells, B-cell-depleted T cells, or PBMCs.

Study processing details: Reference gene primer amplification in the assay estimated nucleated cell counts. Only in-frame clones appear in the TCRdb table, and some are missing; sequencing was by immunoSEQ multiplex PCR. That table furnishes V, J and clone size, whereas the DNA furnished D and trimming. The table lists hundreds of thousands of clones, around 90% of them singletons. The TCR sequence derives from a human donor in a cohort sampled during active COVID-19. The chain carries TRBV24-1 and TRBJ1-1, with D possibly being TRBD1 (5 bases). Sample: peripheral blood. CDR3: CATQAAGRTEAFF. The CDR3 DNA sequence: TGTGCCACCCAAGCGGCAGGGAGGACTGAAGCTTTCTTT.